The clone carrying this TCR beta chain was counted only a few times. As yet, its antigen is unknown. The sample originates from a study of T-cell memory formation after mild COVID-19. Study-wide findings and caveats: Pre-infection memory contained some responding clones, which suggested that cross-reactive memory had joined. Contracting CD8+ clones were enriched in EMRA, CD4+ mainly in CM and EM.

A 5'RACE reaction primed in the constant segment made cDNA libraries of TCR alpha and TCR beta, and these carried sample barcodes and UMIs. TCRdb analysed the 5' RACE reads with MiXCR anew, one entry per CDR3 protein. The repertoire holds approximately 300,000 distinct CDR3 sequences, with around a sixth as singletons. Germline-derived CDR1 and CDR2 are MNHEY and SVGEGT. V was shortened by 4 bases and J by 6 bases, with 18 bases between the two germline ends. The CDR3 runs 16 residues. J is TRBJ2-2 and V is TRBV6-2 or TRBV6-3; D is unresolved. The receptor was isolated from a man younger than 35 who had mild COVID-19 (a few samples of this study predate the infection). Cell type and time point are not known. The specimen sequenced was PBMCs or a T cell subset sorted from them (not recorded which). CDR3 DNA: TGTGCCAGCAGTTTGGGGATCCCTTGGGAACCCGGGGAGCTGTTTTTT. Its protein is CASSLGIPWEPGELFF.